This T cell receptor (beta chain) comes out of a study of shared clonotypes between healthy human individuals (dated by TCRdb to 2018 to 2021). Regarding the study in general: A couple of women and a few men aged 18 to 49 years were included in the cohort. Per donor, three plates each were used for CD4 naive and CD4 memory, two for CD8 naive, and one for CD8 memory. Blood TCR repertoires of a handful of healthy adults were deeply sequenced to estimate repertoire size and the extent of clonotype sharing between individuals. To increase sequencing depth and limit assay-specific biases, different laboratories used diverse techniques to prepare libraries and sequence TCR repertoires. Each donor's leukapheresis produced roughly between roughly 0.94 and 9.5 billion PBMCs.

CD8 naive samples were obtained by positive selection for CCR7 among CD45RO-negative cells, yielding a CD45RA+CCR7+ population from which TemRA cells were excluded. The donors were healthy, HIV-negative adults with no recently reported acute infections or vaccinations. All donors were Caucasian adults living in Nashville, Tennessee, USA. Blood was collected by leukapheresis, and PBMCs were isolated by Ficoll-Histopaque density gradient centrifugation and then cryopreserved in liquid nitrogen vapor phase. Purity and quantity of every magnetically sorted T cell population were checked by analytical flow cytometry. Genomic DNA was isolated from every sorted fraction and measured by UV absorbance on a Nanodrop 2000c. V lost 3 bases and J lost 9 bases, and the count of bases not matched to a germline gene is 16. CDR1 and CDR2 were assigned from the germline V gene as KGHSY and FQNENV. The CDR3 goes from the cysteine to the phenylalanine over 16 residues. Only CDR3 DNA remains: 48 bases, in frame from the first base.

Using the deep immunoSEQ assay, TCR CDR3 regions were amplified from genomic DNA by multiplex PCR. Extracted genomic DNA from each cell subset was distributed evenly across all wells of several immunoSEQ 96-well plates, and each plate was treated as a replicate. For sorted subsets, each replicate PCR was loaded with 200 to 250 ng genomic DNA, equivalent to 30,000 or so T cell genomes. The purified libraries were quantified using a Qubit 3.0 fluorometer, sized with a Bioanalyzer 2100, and then quantified again using the KAPA Library Quantification kit. A separate single-read 150-cycle Illumina NextSeq 550 flow cell was used to sequence each immunoSEQ 96-well plate. On the authors' methods: Because the immunoSEQ output included only junctional sequences and no quality scores, the filtering could not be the same as the filtering used for full-length reads. To assign V/J genes and CDR3, sequences were annotated using PyIR, a Python wrapper for IgBLAST v1.9, with IMGT germline references. Reads were filtered out if the reads had weak V/J assignments (E-value above 1e-6), no CDR3, stop codons, out-of-frame junctions, or ambiguous translated residues. V3J clonotypes were defined as sequences sharing the same inferred V gene, J gene, and CDR3 amino acid sequence. Percentage overlap between repertoires was calculated by dividing the number of shared unique clonotypes by the size of the smaller repertoire. Three approaches were used to assess repertoire richness: RTK rarefaction, the Chao1 estimator, and Recon v2.1 estimates of unobserved clonotypes. For all TCRbeta clonotypes obtained by the gDNA method from a few donors, generation probabilities were computed with OLGA. TCRdb retrieved this table from immuneACCESS and kept in-frame rearrangements only. Not all clones are present; in checked studies, unresolved V genes account for under half, and no reason is known for the remainder. The V and J calls and clone size were taken over from that table, and D and trimming were inferred from the DNA. The sample includes 2 million or so clones, with about 95% observed a single time. Roughly 1% of the sample is in the top ten clones.

General conclusions and limits of the study: Sampling was restricted to blood, and TCR repertoires in tissue are likely to differ from TCR repertoires in blood. Based on pairwise subsampling, the degree of clonotype sharing among donors was expected to be affected by sequencing depth. Rarefaction of sorted-subset datasets indicated incomplete sequencing despite the large sequencing depth. Naive subsets generally had larger estimated clonotype richness than memory subsets did. Sharing across a few donors was observed for around 5% of naive CD4, 3% to 3.5% of naive CD8, 2.3% of memory CD4, and approximately 0.41% of memory CD8 clonotypes. Clonotypes shared by all four sorted-subset donors showed higher generation probabilities than non-shared clonotypes. The genetic and exposure-history diversity represented was limited by the small number of donors.

Remarks on this clone: The antigen it binds to is not known. Per-nucleotide qualities are absent, and no much larger clonotype sits a single base away.

The sequence was obtained from a man aged 18 to 30 in good health. The V and J genes are TRBV16 and TRBJ2-5; 7 bases in the middle match TRBD1. Specimen: naive CD8+ T cells sorted from blood. This specimen's cell subset or site label, interpreted: CD45RA+CCR7+. The CDR3 region reads CASSQFSSGQSAPQYF. The DNA sequence is as follows: TGTGCCAGCAGCCAGTTTTCCTCGGGACAGAGTGCTCCCCAGTACTTC.